This T cell receptor (beta chain) emerged from a study of shared clonotypes between healthy human individuals. Using immunoSEQ multiplex PCR, the repertoire was profiled, and TCRdb retains in-frame clones only, with some absent. The table records 1.5 million to 1.9 million clones, nearly 99% of them present only once. From germline, CDR1 is SGDLS and CDR2 YYNGEE. There are 16 residues in the CDR3. V shed 0 bases, J shed 2 bases, and the junction held 8 bases outside the gene matches. As for this clone: Its specificity is unknown.

Study conclusions and caveats: Sharing across four donors was highest in naive CD4 (roughly 5%) and lowest in memory CD8 (roughly 0.4%).

The sequence was obtained from a man younger than 45 in good health. Input material: naive CD4+ T cells sorted from blood. Subset described: CD45RA+ positively selected. This chain joins TRBV9 and TRBJ2-7; the match to TRBD1 covers 7 bases. This CDR3 is CASSVEGTVGTYEQYF. DNA of the CDR3: TGTGCCAGCAGCGTAGAGGGGACAGTGGGGACCTACGAGCAGTACTTC.